These T cell receptor beta chains were read from a single sample in a study of OX40 agonist ivuxolimab in advanced cancers. This table comes from immunoSEQ multiplex PCR, and its TCRdb copy is limited to in-frame clones, with some not included. The table has around 70,000 clones, approximately 80% seen once; the top ten hold roughly 1.2%. Sample: CD4+ or CD8+ T cells sorted from blood, taken in a trial of the OX40 agonist ivuxolimab. The source is an adult with an advanced solid tumor such as melanoma, head and neck, liver or kidney cancer. Both conserved end residues are part of each CDR3. Each record gives: J gene, D gene, clone size, V gene, CDR3 DNA, CDR3 protein. A D gene is named only where the DNA matches it firmly. Only part of the rows carry a size: once, few, many, or a class if the clone is expanded.

TRBJ2-1 . once TRBV19 TGTGCCAGTAGTATAGGAGAGAGCCACAATGAGCAGTTCTTC CASSIGESHNEQFF
TRBJ1-1 . . TRBV29-1 TGCAGCGCCCAGGGGCAGGAGAACACTGAAGCTTTCTTT CSAQGQENTEAFF
TRBJ1-5 . once TRBV21-1 TGTGCCAGCAGCAAAGCATCTCGGAGAAGGCAGCCCCAGCATTTT CASSKASRRRQPQHF
TRBJ2-1 . . TRBV7-9 TGTGCCAGCAGCTGGGCTGATGAGCAGTTCTTC CASSWADEQFF
TRBJ1-1 . few TRBV7-9 TGTGCCAGCAGCCTCCATGTGGGCCGGAACACTGAAGCTTTCTTT CASSLHVGRNTEAFF
TRBJ2-2 . once TRBV7-2 TGTGCCAGCAGCCGCGGAGACCCCGGGACCGGGGAGCTGTTTTTT CASSRGDPGTGELFF
TRBJ2-2 . . TRBV7-3 TGTGCCAGCAGCTTAAGCACCGGGGAGCTGTTTTTT CASSLSTGELFF
TRBJ1-1 . once TRBV19 TGTGCCAGTAGTACCAAGAACACTGAAGCTTTCTTT CASSTKNTEAFF
TRBJ1-1 TRBD1 . TRBV5-1 TGCGCCAGCAGCTCTATTACAGGGGCCACTGAAGCTTTCTTT CASSSITGATEAFF
TRBJ2-7 TRBD1 . TRBV19 TGTGCCACTCAGGGGGACAGGAGCTCCTACGAGCAGTACTTC CATQGDRSSYEQYF
TRBJ1-5 TRBD1 many TRBV5-1 TGCGCCAGCAGCTTCGACAGGGGATCCAATCAGCCCCAGCATTTT CASSFDRGSNQPQHF
TRBJ1-4 . . TRBV18 TGTGCCAGCTCACCAAGGGGGTCCTCTGAAAAACTGTTTTTT CASSPRGSSEKLFF
TRBJ2-3 . . TRBV21-1 TGTGCCAGAGGACACCCCTGGAGCACAGATACGCAGTATTTT CARGHPWSTDTQYF
TRBJ1-2 TRBD1 . TRBV7-2 TGTGCCAGCAGCTTAGGACAGGGGGCAGGTGGCTACACCTTC CASSLGQGAGGYTF
TRBJ2-5 TRBD1 few TRBV13 TGTGCCAGCAGCCTCCGACAGGGGGAGACCCAGTACTTC CASSLRQGETQYF
TRBJ1-6 . . TRBV7-2 TGTGCCAGCAGCTTACTGGGGCAGGAGTCACCCCTCCACTTT CASSLLGQESPLHF
TRBJ1-2 . few TRBV13 TGTGCCAGCAGCCGCTCAGGGTCGTCCTATGGCTACACCTTC CASSRSGSSYGYTF
TRBJ1-1 TRBD1 . TRBV6-6 TGTGCCAGCAGGGGGACAGCCTTGAACACTGAAGCTTTCTTT CASRGTALNTEAFF
TRBJ2-1 . . TRBV14 TGTGCCAGCAGCCACTATTATACAGGGCGTAGAAATGAGCAGTTCTTC CASSHYYTGRRNEQFF
TRBJ2-7 TRBD2 . TRBV2 TGTGCCAGCAGGAGGACTAGGGGCGAGCAGTACTTC CASRRTRGEQYF
TRBJ1-5 . . TRBV6-4 TGTGCCAGCAGTGACGGCGGCAATCAGCCCCAGCATTTT CASSDGGNQPQHF
TRBJ1-4 TRBD1 . TRBV2 TGTGCCAGCAGTGGGGGACAGGGGGCGTATGAAAAACTGTTTTTT CASSGGQGAYEKLFF
TRBJ1-4 . once TRBV4-3 TGCGCCAGCAGCCAAGCCTTCGTCGAGGATGGAACTAATGAAAAACTGTTTTTT CASSQAFVEDGTNEKLFF
TRBJ1-2 . few TRBV27 TGTGCCAGCAGTCCCGTCGGGGCTAACTATGGCTACACCTTC CASSPVGANYGYTF
TRBJ1-2 . once TRBV5-4 TGTGCCAGCAGCTTGGTTGTGGAGAACTATGGCTACACCTTC CASSLVVENYGYTF
TRBJ2-2 . once TRBV4-1 TGCGCCAGCAGTGTTGAGCTCAGCACCGGGGAGCTGTTTTTT CASSVELSTGELFF
TRBJ2-5 TRBD1 . TRBV18 TGTGCCAGCTCACCGGGACAGAAAGAGACCCAGTACTTC CASSPGQKETQYF
TRBJ2-2 . few TRBV4-3 TGCGCCAGCAGCCAAGATTGGAACACCGGGGAGCTGTTTTTT CASSQDWNTGELFF
TRBJ2-3 . . TRBV7-2 TGTGCCAGCAGGGGACCCGGCGCGGGACGATACACAGATACGCAGTATTTT CASRGPGAGRYTDTQYF
TRBJ2-5 TRBD1 . TRBV2 TGTGCCAGCCCCGGACAGGGCCGCCTAGAGACCCAGTACTTC CASPGQGRLETQYF
TRBJ1-6 . . TRBV6-4 TGTGCCAGCAGTGGAGGGACACAACATTCACCCCTCCACTTT CASSGGTQHSPLHF
TRBJ2-1 TRBD2 once TRBV9 TGTGCCAGCAGCGTAGCTAGCGGGACCTACAATGAGCAGTTCTTC CASSVASGTYNEQFF
TRBJ2-1 TRBD2 . TRBV10-1 TGCGCCAGCAGTGCCGGGACTAGCGGGGAGCAGTTCTTC CASSAGTSGEQFF
TRBJ2-1 TRBD1 . TRBV4-1 TGCGCCAGCAGCCGAGACAGGGACTCCTACAATGAGCAGTTCTTC CASSRDRDSYNEQFF
TRBJ1-2 . . TRBV6-1 TGTGCCAGCACTATTCAGGTTAACTATGGCTACACCTTC CASTIQVNYGYTF
TRBJ2-7 . once TRBV7-9 TGTGCCAGCACCCCACTAGGAGGAATCGACGAGCAGTACTTC CASTPLGGIDEQYF
TRBJ2-5 TRBD2 . TRBV5-4 TGTGCCAGCAGCCCGAGACTAGCGGGGGCCGGAGAGACCCAGTACTTC CASSPRLAGAGETQYF
TRBJ1-4 . few TRBV7-2 TGTGCCAGCCGAGGGGTCGAAGGTGAAAAACTGTTTTTT CASRGVEGEKLFF
TRBJ2-2 . . TRBV7-3 TGTGCCAGCAGCGTAACAGGGAGGAACACCGGGGAGCTGTTTTTT CASSVTGRNTGELFF
TRBJ2-1 . . TRBV27 TGTGCCAGCAGTTTAATGGGGGCTAGCATAGTCAATGAGCAGTTCTTC CASSLMGASIVNEQFF
TRBJ1-1 TRBD1 . TRBV15 TGTGCCACCAGCAGAGGGGGGACAGGTCCCACTGAAGCTTTCTTT CATSRGGTGPTEAFF
TRBJ1-2 TRBD1 . TRBV6-4 TGTGCCAGCAGTCCGACAGGGGCTGGTTATGGCTACACCTTC CASSPTGAGYGYTF
TRBJ2-1 TRBD2 . TRBV15 TGTGCCACCAGCAGAGATTTTGGGCTGGGGGGGGGAATTTTTGAGCAGTTCTTC CATSRDFGLGGGIFEQFF
TRBJ2-5 TRBD2 few TRBV27 TGTGCCAGCAGTGCCGGACTAGTAGGCCCCGGGACCCAGTACTTC CASSAGLVGPGTQYF
TRBJ1-1 TRBD1 . TRBV7-6 TGTGCCAGCAGCAAAGGACAGGGGAGATTAAGTGGTGAAGCTTTCTTT CASSKGQGRLSGEAFF
TRBJ1-4 TRBD1 . TRBV10-2 TGCGCCAGCAGTGAGGGGACAGGGTCTCGCGGACTGTTTTTT CASSEGTGSRGLFF
TRBJ1-1 . . TRBV11-2 TGTGCCAGCAGCTTAGGTACGGTATTCATGAACACTGAAGCTTTCTTT CASSLGTVFMNTEAFF
TRBJ1-6 . . TRBV7-9 TGTGCCAGCAGCTTAGCGCAAATCCGGGGTACACCCCTCCACTTT CASSLAQIRGTPLHF
TRBJ2-7 TRBD1 . TRBV27 TGTGCCAGCAGTCCAAGGACAGGGGGCTACGAGCAGTACTTC CASSPRTGGYEQYF
TRBJ2-5 TRBD1 . TRBV9 TGTGCCAGCAGCGTAGGGACAGGGGCGGTGGAGACCCAGTACTTC CASSVGTGAVETQYF
TRBJ2-6 TRBD1 . TRBV6-9 TGTGCCAGCACTCTGGGGACAGGGAGCTCTGGGGCCAACGTCCTGACTTTC CASTLGTGSSGANVLTF